This is a list of T cell receptor beta chains from one sample in a study of T cell repertoires in cytomegalovirus infection. Their antigens are not known. TCRdb ran MiXCR on the reads and lists one entry per CDR3 protein. The table shows 640,000 or so distinct CDR3 sequences, with around a third occurring only once. The material was cultured PBMCs, obtained from culture after CMV antigen stimulation. All receptors derive from a human donor in good health (CMV status not recorded). Some clones in this sample may be carry-over from other donors' samples. Both conserved end residues are part of each CDR3. Fields, in order: J gene, clone size, V gene, D gene, CDR3 DNA, CDR3 protein. A D gene is named only where the DNA matches it firmly. Where a row states a size, it is once, few, many or the class of an expanded clone; other rows omit it.

>TRBJ1-2|-|TRBV6-5|-
TGTGCCAGCAAACTACAGCCTGGCTATGGCTACACCTTC
CASKLQPGYGYTF
>TRBJ2-5|many|TRBV7-2|-
TGTGCCAGCAGCTTATTGGGGGGGGGGCCAGAGACCCAGTACTTC
CASSLLGGGPETQYF
>TRBJ2-2|few|TRBV6-1|-
TGTGCCAGCAGCACTCCCCGAGGGGGGACCGGGGAGCTGTTTTTT
CASSTPRGGTGELFF
>TRBJ2-2|-|TRBV6-5|-
TGTGCCAGCAGGGGCAGGCGGTATCGAACCGGGGAGCTGTTTTTT
CASRGRRYRTGELFF
>TRBJ2-2|-|TRBV9|-
TGTGCCAGCAGCGTAGCTAGCCACACGATAAACACCGGGGAGCTGTTTTTT
CASSVASHTINTGELFF
>TRBJ1-6|-|TRBV6-1|-
TGTGCCAGCAGTGAATTGTACAGTAATTCACCCCTCCACTTT
CASSELYSNSPLHF
>TRBJ1-5|-|TRBV6-8|-
TGTGCCAGCAGGGGACTCGCGTCGCCCCAGCATTTT
CASRGLASPQHF
>TRBJ2-2|-|TRBV7-9|-
TGTGCCAGCAGCTTTAGCCGGCCGGGAATCGGGGAGCTGTTTTTT
CASSFSRPGIGELFF
>TRBJ2-2|-|TRBV20-1|-
TGCAGTGCTCAGGACCCCTTAGGACCGGGTGAGCTGTTTTTT
CSAQDPLGPGELFF
>TRBJ1-2|few|TRBV7-2|-
TGTGCCAGCTCCGCGGACGGGGGGCCGGGGCGATATGGCTACACCTTC
CASSADGGPGRYGYTF
>TRBJ2-3|many|TRBV6-5|TRBD2
TGTGCCAGCAGTTACTCGGGCGCAGCGGGATCACCGGCTACGCAGTATTTT
CASSYSGAAGSPATQYF
>TRBJ2-5|-|TRBV2|-
TGTGCCAGCAGTGAGAACAGGGGAGGAGAGACCCAGTACTTC
CASSENRGGETQYF
>TRBJ1-4|many|TRBV7-6|-
TGTGCCAGCAGAAAAGACGGGGGAAATGAAAAACTGTTTTTT
CASRKDGGNEKLFF
>TRBJ1-4|-|TRBV4-1|-
TGCGCCAGCAGCCTGGACACGCTGAATGAAAAACTGTTTTTT
CASSLDTLNEKLFF
>TRBJ2-3|-|TRBV7-2|TRBD2
TGTGCCAGCAGCTTAGGACTAGCCCCAGATACGCAGTATTTT
CASSLGLAPDTQYF
>TRBJ2-3|few|TRBV5-1|-
TGCGCCAGCAGCGGGGGACTTAACACAGATACGCAGTATTTT
CASSGGLNTDTQYF
>TRBJ1-4|-|TRBV27|-
TGTGCCAGCAGTGAGGGGGGGAGAAACGAAAAACTGTTTTTT
CASSEGGRNEKLFF
>TRBJ1-1|few|TRBV10-2|-
TGCGCCAGCGCCGGGGGGGACACTGAAGCTTTCTTT
CASAGGDTEAFF
>TRBJ2-1|-|TRBV14|-
TGTGCCAGCAGCCGATTCGGGACGTCCGACAATGAGCAGTTCTTC
CASSRFGTSDNEQFF
>TRBJ1-3|few|TRBV6-8|-
TGTGCCAGCAGTGTCGACAATGGCTCTGGAAACACCATATATTTT
CASSVDNGSGNTIYF
>TRBJ1-2|-|TRBV4-3|-
TGCGCCAGCAGCCAAGATTCGGCAGGTCTCTATGGCTACACCTTC
CASSQDSAGLYGYTF
>TRBJ2-7|-|TRBV12-3/TRBV12-4|TRBD2
TGTGCCAGCAGCCAAACTAGCGGGAGTCATGGCGAGCAGTACTTC
CASSQTSGSHGEQYF
>TRBJ2-7|-|TRBV7-6|-
TGTGCCAGCAGCCTAGACAGGCCCATCTCCTACGAGCAGTACTTC
CASSLDRPISYEQYF
>TRBJ2-7|once|TRBV20-1|TRBD1
TGCAGTGCTAGAGATCACAGGGGTTCACAAGACGAGCAGTACTTC
CSARDHRGSQDEQYF